Shown below are 15 T cell receptor beta chains from a single sample sequenced in a study of CD8 T cells in Susac syndrome. A quantity of roughly 0.5 to 1 ug RNA underwent reverse transcription using random hexamers. In TCRdb, the immunoSEQ multiplex PCR reads were re-called with MiXCR into one record per CDR3 protein. The table has 150,000 to 200,000 distinct CDR3 sequences, approximately 92% seen once. The sequenced sample consisted of CD4+ T cells from PBMCs. Every receptor here comes from a human donor in good health.

The rearrangement uses TRBV4-1 and TRBJ2-3; 9 nucleotides align to TRBD2. The junction had 8 bases not matched to a gene; V was cut back by 4 bases and J by 3 bases. From germline, CDR1 is MGHRA and CDR2 YSYEKL. The CDR3 covers 16 residues. This chain's CDR3 is CASSRRLAEPTDTQYF. CDR3 sequence (DNA): TGCGCCAGCAGCCGTAGACTAGCGGAGCCTACAGATACGCAGTATTTT.

This chain uses TRBV28 with TRBJ2-7; the D gene is possibly TRBD1 (7 bases). The V gene lost 7 bases and the J gene lost 5 bases, with 18 bases spanning the gap. The CDR3 has 14 residues. Germline V lookup: CDR1 MDHEN, CDR2 SYDVKM. In DNA, the CDR3 is TGTGCCAGCAAGGAGGGGACAGTCCCGGACGAGCAGTACTTC. The encoded protein is CASKEGTVPDEQYF.

This chain links TRBV5-6 with TRBJ2-7; no clear D gene. The CDR3 is 11 amino acids. The V end lost 1 base, the J end lost 6 bases, and 5 bases lay between the germline ends. Germline CDR1 is SGHDT and CDR2 is YYEEEE. In DNA, the CDR3 is TGTGCCAGCAGCTTGATTGGCGAGCAGTACTTC. It specifies CASSLIGEQYF.

The gene calls are TRBV10-3 and TRBJ2-3; no clear D gene. CDR3 length: 14 amino acids. Germline CDR1 ENHRY, CDR2 SYGVKD. Trimming cost V 7 bases and J 2 bases, with 13 bases left between them. The CDR3 is CAINADAATDTQYF. In nucleotides, the CDR3 is TGTGCCATCAATGCTGACGCCGCCACAGATACGCAGTATTTT.

The chain couples TRBV7-2 to TRBJ1-1, with TRBD1 matching over 7 bases. The V segment lost 5 bases and the J segment 3 bases; nucleotides outside the gene matches: 6. Per germline, CDR1 SGHTA and CDR2 FQGNSA. This CDR3 has 14 residues. CDR3 amino acids: CASSIQGVDTEAFF. In DNA form, the CDR3 reads TGTGCCAGCAGCATCCAGGGGGTGGACACTGAAGCTTTCTTT.

This rearrangement joins TRBV7-9 to TRBJ2-1, with 9 bases matching TRBD2. Looked up from germline, CDR1 is SEHNR and CDR2 is FQNEAQ (reference sequence). With 5 bases clipped from V and 6 bases from J, the junction kept 8 bases outside the gene matches. The CDR3 covers 15 residues. CDR3 sequence: CASSVPGLAPNEQFF. In DNA form, the CDR3 reads TGTGCCAGCAGCGTTCCGGGACTAGCACCCAATGAGCAGTTCTTC. The whole variable domain, remainder taken from reference TRBV7-9 and TRBJ2-1, is DTGVSQNPRHKITKRGQNVTFRCDPISEHNRLYWYRQTLGQGPEFLTYFQNEAQLEKSRLLSDRFSAERPKGSFSTLEIQRTEQGDSAMYLCASSVPGLAPNEQFFGPGTRLTVL.

The rearrangement uses TRBV9 and TRBJ1-1; D gene uncertain. Germline V gives CDR1 SGDLS, CDR2 YYNGEE. The CDR3 is 13 residues long. V gave up 0 bases and J gave up 1 base, with 4 bases separating them. In DNA, the CDR3 is TGTGCCAGCAGCGTAGGCGAGAACACTGAAGCTTTCTTT. Protein: CASSVGENTEAFF.

This clonotype was seen once. The chain combines TRBV12-5 with TRBJ2-7; TRBD1 might be the D (6 bases). Trimming removed 0 bases at V and 6 bases at J, with 12 bases between. This CDR3 has 14 amino acids. The germline gives CDR1 LGHNT, CDR2 FRNRAP. The CDR3 reads CASGLVGGFGEQYF. CDR3 in DNA: TGTGCTAGTGGTTTGGTAGGGGGATTCGGCGAGCAGTACTTC.

The chain recombines TRBV10-1 with TRBJ2-2; 7 bases are shared with TRBD2. The trim removed 7 bases at V and 5 bases at J, leaving 1 base unmatched. Germline loops: CDR1 WNHNN, CDR2 SYGVQD (reference sequence). This CDR3 spans 12 amino acids. CDR3 nucleotides: TGCGCCAGCATGGGGGGGACCGGGGAGCTGTTTTTT. Amino acids: CASMGGTGELFF.

The gene calls are TRBV7-2 and TRBJ2-2; 9 nucleotides line up with TRBD2. CDR1 SGHTA and CDR2 FQGNSA come from the germline V gene. The CDR3 extends over 17 amino acids. After removal of 2 bases from V and 4 bases from J, the junction contained 8 bases not matched to a gene. DNA for the CDR3: TGTGCCAGCAGCTTACGCGGGGGGGCCGGTGGCACCGGGGAGCTGTTTTTT. As protein: CASSLRGGAGGTGELFF.

The genes are TRBV5-6 and TRBJ2-5; 8 bases agree with TRBD2. Germline trimming cut 4 bases from V and 2 bases from J; bases unmatched to any gene: 13. Per germline, CDR1 SGHDT and CDR2 YYEEEE. The CDR3 runs 17 residues. The CDR3 nucleotides read TGTGCCAGCAGCCCCCCCTCGCGCGGGGGGCAACAAGAGACCCAGTACTTC. Its protein is CASSPPSRGGQQETQYF.

V is TRBV29-1 and J is TRBJ1-2; 8 bases line up with TRBD1. With V trimmed by 6 bases and J by 6 bases, 6 bases remained unmatched. Germline-derived CDR1 and CDR2 are SQVTM and ANQGSEA. CDR3 length: 12 amino acids. This CDR3 reads CSVVGQGHGYTF. In nucleotides, the CDR3 is TGCAGCGTCGTAGGACAGGGTCATGGCTACACCTTC.

CDR3 nucleotide sequence: TGCAGCGTCGACAGGGGGAAAGACGAGCAGTACTTC. Protein product: CSVDRGKDEQYF. The chain couples TRBV29-1 to TRBJ2-7, with 9 bases aligning to TRBD1. In germline, CDR1 is SQVTM, CDR2 ANQGSEA. The J segment lost 5 bases and the V segment lost 6 bases, leaving 5 bases of the junction unmatched. This CDR3 has 12 amino acids.

The genes are TRBV16 and TRBJ1-6; weak D call: TRBD1 (6 bases). The V gene's germline CDR1 is KGHSY and CDR2 FQNENV. V dropped 4 bases and J dropped 8 bases, with 15 bases sitting between them. The CDR3 extends over 15 amino acids. The CDR3 region has the DNA TGTGCCAGCAGCCCCAACAGGGACTCCTATTCACCCCTCCACTTT. This codes for CASSPNRDSYSPLHF.

This clonotype was observed once. The chain joins TRBV19 to TRBJ2-7; D unresolved. The germline V and J ends were trimmed by 6 bases and 0 bases, with 21 bases remaining between them. The CDR3 has 17 residues. Per the germline V gene, CDR1 is LNHDA and CDR2 is SQIVND (reference sequence). The CDR3 protein is CASSLGTFGVSSYEQYF. CDR3 sequence (DNA): TGTGCCAGTAGCCTGGGTACCTTCGGCGTCAGCTCCTACGAGCAGTACTTC.